These 25 T cell receptor beta chains were all obtained from the same sample, sequenced in a study of T cell changes during pregnancy in multiple sclerosis. Only in-frame clones appear in the TCRdb table, and some are missing; sequencing was by immunoSEQ multiplex PCR. The sample lists roughly 87,000 clones; about 90% were seen once. Sequenced material: PBMCs, taken in the first trimester of pregnancy. These receptors originate from a female donor in good health, serving as a control in a pregnancy study. Some clones in this sample may be carry-over from other donors' samples.

V is TRBV4-3 and J is TRBJ1-5; maybe TRBD1 (6 bases). The germline gives CDR1 LGHNA, CDR2 YSLEER. The CDR3 is 18 amino acids. With 0 bases removed from V and 2 bases from J, the gap between germline ends came to 17 bases. CDR3 bases: TGCGCCAGCAGCCAAGAGGCAGTAACAGGGTTGGGCAATCAGCCCCAGCATTTT. Encoded protein: CASSQEAVTGLGNQPQHF.

V and J are TRBV27 and TRBJ1-3, with no clear D. Trimming removed 2 bases at V and 0 bases at J, with 5 bases between. Germline V gene data show CDR1 as MNHEY and CDR2 as SMNVEV (reference sequence). The CDR3 runs 14 residues. The CDR3 DNA reads as TGTGCCAGCAGTTTAAGACTCTCTGGAAACACCATATATTTT. Encoded protein: CASSLRLSGNTIYF.

CDR3 region: CASRVGGSQPQHF. DNA for the CDR3: TGTGCCAGCAGGGTAGGGGGCAGTCAGCCCCAGCATTTT. The chain combines TRBV28 with TRBJ1-5; TRBD1 matches 7 bases. From germline, CDR1 is MDHEN and CDR2 SYDVKM. This CDR3 contains 13 residues. The V and J ends lost 6 bases and 6 bases, in that order; junction bases with no gene match: 5.

This clone has just a few counts. This chain joins TRBV30 and TRBJ1-2; D ambiguous. Germline CDR1 reads GTSNPN; CDR2 reads SVGIG (reference sequence). The CDR3 is 14 residues long. Trimming removed 5 bases at V and 0 bases at J, with 13 bases between. The CDR3 reads CAWRYYTTNYGYTF. In DNA form, the CDR3 reads TGTGCCTGGCGGTACTACACTACTAACTATGGCTACACCTTC. The full variable domain, completed using reference TRBV30 and TRBJ1-2, is SQTIHQWPATLVQPVGSPLSLECTVEGTSNPNLYWYRQAAGRGLQLLFYSVGIGQISSEVPQNLSASRPQDRQFILSSKKLLLSDSGFYLCAWRYYTTNYGYTFGSGTRLTVV.

The chain carries TRBV4-1 and TRBJ2-5; 7 nucleotides agree with TRBD2. The CDR3 runs to 13 residues. V gave up 1 base and J gave up 11 bases; unmatched junction bases: 7. Germline V gene data show CDR1 as MGHRA and CDR2 as YSYEKL. The DNA of the CDR3 is TGCGCCAGCAGCCAAGGGGGGGGTCGGGAGCAGTACTTC. Its translation is CASSQGGGREQYF.

This chain joins TRBV2 and TRBJ2-2; 9 bases are a match to TRBD1. V shed 8 bases, J shed 3 bases, and the junction held 7 bases outside the gene matches. The germline gives CDR1 SNHLY, CDR2 FYNNEI. The CDR3 extends over 15 amino acids. CDR3 sequence reads: CASGAGTGYTGELFF. The CDR3 DNA reads TGTGCCAGCGGAGCCGGGACAGGGTACACCGGGGAGCTGTTTTTT. Full variable domain (missing parts from reference TRBV2 and TRBJ2-2): EPEVTQTPSHQVTQMGQEVILRCVPISNHLYFYWYRQILGQKVEFLVSFYNNEISEKSEIFDDQFSVERPDGSNFTLKIRSTKLEDSAMYFCASGAGTGYTGELFFGEGSRLTVL.

The rearrangement joins TRBV9 to TRBJ2-1; unclear D gene. Trimming removed 1 base from V and 10 bases from J, with 9 bases in between. In germline, CDR1 is SGDLS, CDR2 YYNGEE. This CDR3 is built from 12 residues. Written as DNA, the CDR3 is TGTGCCAGCAGCGTATATCGGTGGGAGCAGTTCTTC. This sequence encodes CASSVYRWEQFF.

The chain carries TRBV19 and TRBJ2-2, with 11 bases lining up with TRBD2. From germline, CDR1 is LNHDA and CDR2 SQIVND (reference sequence). The V segment lost 5 bases and the J segment 1 base; nucleotides outside the gene matches: 6. The CDR3 covers 17 residues. CDR3 nucleotides: TGTGCCAGTAGTCGGGTAGCGGGGGGGCAGAACACCGGGGAGCTGTTTTTT. Translating it yields CASSRVAGGQNTGELFF.

The chain's CDR3 is CASSVGGQFTDTQYF. The CDR3 coding sequence is TGTGCCAGCAGCGTAGGGGGACAGTTCACAGATACGCAGTATTTT. V usage is TRBV9 and J usage is TRBJ2-3, with TRBD1 matching 7 bases. Germline lookup yields CDR1 SGDLS and CDR2 YYNGEE. CDR3 length: 15 amino acids. V shed 0 bases and J 2 bases; nucleotides not matched to a gene: 3.

The genes are TRBV7-6 and TRBJ2-7; weak D call: TRBD2 (5 bases). CDR1 and CDR2 (germline): SGHVS, FNYEAQ. Trimming shortened V by 0 bases and J by 6 bases, and 15 bases separated the two germline ends. This CDR3 has 15 amino acids. CDR3 protein: CASSLAPRVGGEQYF. DNA of the CDR3: TGTGCCAGCAGCTTAGCCCCCCGAGTAGGAGGCGAGCAGTACTTC.

The chain recombines TRBV23-1 with TRBJ2-2, with D maybe TRBD2 (6 bases). TRBV23-1 is assigned to the ORF class and has an uncertain function. The V gene lost 1 base and the J gene lost 5 bases, with 11 bases spanning the gap. CDR3 length: 15 amino acids. This CDR3 reads CASSQWRGRTGELFF. The CDR3 coding sequence is TGCGCCAGCAGTCAATGGAGGGGACGGACCGGGGAGCTGTTTTTT.

This sequence joins TRBV18 and TRBJ2-5, with 12 bases aligning to TRBD2. Germline lookup yields CDR1 KGHSH and CDR2 LQKENI. After removal of 8 bases from V and 1 base from J, the junction contained 5 bases not matched to a gene. CDR3 length: 15 residues. DNA for the CDR3: TGTGCCAGCCGGAAGACTAGCGGGGGCCAAGAGACCCAGTACTTC. It encodes CASRKTSGGQETQYF.

In DNA form, the CDR3 reads TGTGCCAGCAGTTATGTGGCAGGGGGTAGAGATTCACCCCTCCACTTT. Encoded protein: CASSYVAGGRDSPLHF. This rearrangement joins TRBV27 to TRBJ1-6; TRBD1 matches 7 bases. Looked up from germline, CDR1 is MNHEY and CDR2 is SMNVEV (reference sequence). V was pared by 4 bases and J by 8 bases, with 11 bases of the junction left unmatched. The CDR3 totals 16 residues.

Here the CDR3 reads CASSLSGTSASEQFF. The DNA of the CDR3 is TGTGCCAGCAGCTTAAGCGGGACTAGCGCCAGTGAGCAGTTCTTC. The rearrangement links TRBV7-2 to TRBJ2-1, with 10 positions matching TRBD2. This CDR3 has 15 amino acids. J gave up 9 bases and V 2 bases, and 7 bases lay outside the gene matches. Germline V gene sequence: CDR1 SGHTA, CDR2 FQGNSA.

This chain uses TRBV4-3 with TRBJ2-1, with 12 bases lining up with TRBD2. The germline V gene encodes CDR1 LGHNA and CDR2 YSLEER. V trimming: 2 bases; J trimming: 8 bases; junction bases outside the gene matches: 4. The CDR3 is 15 amino acids. The CDR3 nucleotides read TGCGCCAGCAGCCAACCTAGCGGGAGGGTGGATGAGCAGTTCTTC. Its protein product is CASSQPSGRVDEQFF.

The chain links TRBV7-9 to TRBJ1-2; 7 bases map to TRBD1. CDR1 and CDR2 from the germline V gene are SEHNR and FQNEAQ (reference sequence). With V trimmed by 5 bases and J by 3 bases, 6 bases remained unmatched. The CDR3 consists of 14 residues. CDR3 sequence reads: CASSGGQAYYGYTF. DNA of the CDR3: TGTGCCAGCAGCGGTGGACAGGCGTACTATGGCTACACCTTC.

The sample holds a few counts of this clone. The CDR3 coding sequence is TGCGCCAGCAGCCAAGATCCGGGGACAGGGGGCAATGAGCAGTTCTTC. It specifies CASSQDPGTGGNEQFF. The V gene is TRBV4-3, the J gene TRBJ2-1; 11 bases are shared with TRBD1. Germline values: CDR1 LGHNA, CDR2 YSLEER. This CDR3 comprises 16 residues. V lost 0 bases to trimming and J lost 6 bases; unmatched junction nucleotides: 4.

The chain joins TRBV2 to TRBJ2-5; TRBD2 matches 9 bases. From germline, CDR1 is SNHLY and CDR2 FYNNEI. With V trimmed by 4 bases and J by 5 bases, 11 bases remained unmatched. The CDR3 is made up of 16 amino acids. CDR3 in amino acids: CASSGPAGGTQETQYF. The CDR3 bases are TGTGCCAGCAGTGGCCCGGCGGGGGGGACCCAGGAGACCCAGTACTTC.

The chain couples TRBV7-8 to TRBJ2-1, with D perhaps TRBD2 (6 bases). The CDR3 is 16 amino acids. The ends were cut back, 1 base at V and 7 bases at J, with 17 bases in the middle. Per germline, CDR1 SGHVS and CDR2 FQNEAQ. This CDR3 is CASSLVAGPVSNEQFF. In DNA form, the CDR3 reads TGTGCCAGCAGCTTAGTGGCGGGGCCTGTCTCTAATGAGCAGTTCTTC.

CDR3 bases: TGCGCCAGCAGCGAGACAGGGACGTTAGAGACCCAGTACTTC. Protein sequence: CASSETGTLETQYF. V gene TRBV10-2 combines with J gene TRBJ2-5; the match to TRBD1 covers 7 bases. CDR3 length: 14 amino acids. The germline gives CDR1 WSHSY, CDR2 SAAADI. V lost 6 bases and J lost 4; bases outside the gene matches: 8.

The J gene is TRBJ2-7, the V gene TRBV6-6; 7 nucleotides line up with TRBD1. The CDR3 extends over 15 amino acids. V shed 0 bases, J shed 2 bases, and the junction held 4 bases outside the gene matches. Germline-derived CDR1 and CDR2 are MNHNY and SVGAGI (reference sequence). In DNA, the CDR3 is TGTGCCAGCAGTTACTCGGGACAGAGTACCTACGAGCAGTACTTC. It is translated as CASSYSGQSTYEQYF.

The chain uses TRBV5-4 and TRBJ2-7; 8 bases are shared with TRBD1. V lost 4 bases to trimming and J lost 2 bases; unmatched junction nucleotides: 2. The CDR3 runs 13 residues. The germline CDR1 and CDR2 sequences are SGHNT and YYREEE (reference sequence). CDR3 in DNA: TGTGCCAGCAGCACGGACAGGGCCTACGAGCAGTACTTC. Translated, it gives CASSTDRAYEQYF.

This rearrangement joins TRBV25-1 to TRBJ2-1, with TRBD2 matching 11 bases. V gave up 2 bases and J gave up 4 bases; unmatched junction bases: 7. This CDR3 is 17 amino acids long. Germline V gives CDR1 MGHDK, CDR2 SYGVNS. CDR3 in DNA: TGTGCCAGCAGTGAAAAGGCTAGCGGGAGGCTATACAATGAGCAGTTCTTC. This sequence encodes CASSEKASGRLYNEQFF.

This chain joins TRBV28 and TRBJ2-3; 11 bases align to TRBD2. CDR3 length: 16 residues. V lost 3 bases to trimming and J lost 6 bases; unmatched junction nucleotides: 8. Germline V gene sequence: CDR1 MDHEN, CDR2 SYDVKM. CDR3 sequence reads: CASSFSSGGLGDTQYF. DNA of the CDR3: TGTGCCAGCAGTTTCTCTAGCGGGGGGCTAGGGGATACGCAGTATTTT.

V and J are TRBV2 and TRBJ1-6, with 7 bases identical to TRBD1. The CDR3 extends over 14 amino acids. Trimming took 6 bases from V and 6 from J; bases not matched to a gene: 5. The germline gives CDR1 SNHLY, CDR2 FYNNEI. CDR3 amino acids: CASSPGQLNSPLHF. The CDR3 DNA is TGTGCCAGCAGCCCGGGACAGCTTAATTCACCCCTCCACTTT.